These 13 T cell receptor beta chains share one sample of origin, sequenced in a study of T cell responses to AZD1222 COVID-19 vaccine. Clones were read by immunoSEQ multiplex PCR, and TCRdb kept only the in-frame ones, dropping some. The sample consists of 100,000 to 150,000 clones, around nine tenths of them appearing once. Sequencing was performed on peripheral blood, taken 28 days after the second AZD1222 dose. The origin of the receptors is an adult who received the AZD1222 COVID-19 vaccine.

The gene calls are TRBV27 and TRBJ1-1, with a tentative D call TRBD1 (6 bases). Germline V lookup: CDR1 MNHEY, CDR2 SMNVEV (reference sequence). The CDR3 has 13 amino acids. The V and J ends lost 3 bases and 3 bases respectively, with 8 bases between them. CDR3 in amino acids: CASSFYRDTEAFF. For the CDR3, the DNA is TGTGCCAGCAGTTTTTACAGGGACACTGAAGCTTTCTTT.

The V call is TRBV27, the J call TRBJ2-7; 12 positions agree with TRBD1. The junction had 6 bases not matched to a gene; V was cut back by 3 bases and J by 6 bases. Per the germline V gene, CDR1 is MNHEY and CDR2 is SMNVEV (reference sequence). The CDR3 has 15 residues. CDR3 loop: CASSFLRDRGREQYF. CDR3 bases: TGTGCCAGCAGTTTCCTCCGGGACAGGGGGCGCGAGCAGTACTTC.

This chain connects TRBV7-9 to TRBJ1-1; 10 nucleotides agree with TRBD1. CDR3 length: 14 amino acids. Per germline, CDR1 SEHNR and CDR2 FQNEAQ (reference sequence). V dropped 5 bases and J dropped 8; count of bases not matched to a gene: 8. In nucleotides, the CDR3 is TGTGCCAGCAGCCCAGACAGGGGGCTAGCGGAAGCTTTCTTT. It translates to CASSPDRGLAEAFF.

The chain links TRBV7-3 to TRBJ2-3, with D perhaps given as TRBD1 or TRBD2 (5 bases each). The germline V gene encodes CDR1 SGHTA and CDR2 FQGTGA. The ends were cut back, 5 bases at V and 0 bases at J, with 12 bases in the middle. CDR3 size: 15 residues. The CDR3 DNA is TGTGCCAGCAGCCGTGGGACGGTGAGCACAGATACGCAGTATTTT. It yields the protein CASSRGTVSTDTQYF.

The DNA of the CDR3 is TGTGCCAGCAGCCAACCGCAAGACTGGACCGGGTATGGCTACACCTTC. This encodes CASSQPQDWTGYGYTF. The genes are TRBV4-2 and TRBJ1-2; D gene uncertain. Germline V gene sequence: CDR1 LGHNA, CDR2 YNFKEQ. The CDR3 covers 16 residues. V was trimmed by 2 bases and J by 5 bases, leaving 18 bases between them.

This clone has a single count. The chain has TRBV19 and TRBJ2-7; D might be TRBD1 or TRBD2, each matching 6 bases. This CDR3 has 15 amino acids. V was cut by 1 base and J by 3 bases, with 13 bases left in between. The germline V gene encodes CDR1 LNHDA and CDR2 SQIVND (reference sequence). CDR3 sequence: CASSIVGGHFYEQYF. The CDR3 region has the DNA TGTGCCAGTAGTATAGTGGGGGGACACTTCTACGAGCAGTACTTC.

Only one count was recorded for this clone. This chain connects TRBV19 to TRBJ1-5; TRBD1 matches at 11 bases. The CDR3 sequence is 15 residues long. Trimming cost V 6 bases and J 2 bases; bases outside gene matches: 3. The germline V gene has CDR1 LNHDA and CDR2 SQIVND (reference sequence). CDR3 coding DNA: TGTGCCAGTAGCTGGGGACAGGGGGGCAATCAGCCCCAGCATTTT. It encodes CASSWGQGGNQPQHF.

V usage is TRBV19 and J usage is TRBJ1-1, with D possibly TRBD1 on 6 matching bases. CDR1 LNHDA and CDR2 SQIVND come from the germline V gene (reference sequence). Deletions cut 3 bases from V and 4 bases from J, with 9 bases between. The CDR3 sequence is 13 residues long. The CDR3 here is CASSITRGTEAFF. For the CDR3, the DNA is TGTGCCAGTAGTATTACCAGGGGCACTGAAGCTTTCTTT.

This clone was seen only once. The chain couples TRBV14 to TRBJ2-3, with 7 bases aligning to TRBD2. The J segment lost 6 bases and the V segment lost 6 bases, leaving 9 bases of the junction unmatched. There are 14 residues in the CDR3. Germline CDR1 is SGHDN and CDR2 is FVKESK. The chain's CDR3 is CASRRGVDSDTQYF. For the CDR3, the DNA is TGTGCCAGCAGACGGGGGGTGGATTCGGATACGCAGTATTTT.

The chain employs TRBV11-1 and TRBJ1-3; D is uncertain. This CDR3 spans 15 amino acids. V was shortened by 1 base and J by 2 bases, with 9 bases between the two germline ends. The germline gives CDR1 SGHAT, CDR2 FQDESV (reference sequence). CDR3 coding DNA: TGTGCCAGCAGCTTAGGAGGCGGGACTGGAAACACCATATATTTT. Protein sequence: CASSLGGGTGNTIYF.

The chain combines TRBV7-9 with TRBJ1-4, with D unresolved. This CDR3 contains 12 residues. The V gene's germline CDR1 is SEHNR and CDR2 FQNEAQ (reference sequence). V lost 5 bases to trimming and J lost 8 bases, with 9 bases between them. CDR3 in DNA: TGTGCCAGCAGCAGTAGAGCCGAAAAACTGTTTTTT. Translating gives CASSSRAEKLFF.

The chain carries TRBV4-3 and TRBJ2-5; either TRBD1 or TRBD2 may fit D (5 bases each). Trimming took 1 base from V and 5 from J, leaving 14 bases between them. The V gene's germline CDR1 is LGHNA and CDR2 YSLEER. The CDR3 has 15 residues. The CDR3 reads CASSQAQGIAETQYF. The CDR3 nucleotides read TGCGCCAGCAGCCAAGCCCAGGGTATAGCGGAGACCCAGTACTTC.

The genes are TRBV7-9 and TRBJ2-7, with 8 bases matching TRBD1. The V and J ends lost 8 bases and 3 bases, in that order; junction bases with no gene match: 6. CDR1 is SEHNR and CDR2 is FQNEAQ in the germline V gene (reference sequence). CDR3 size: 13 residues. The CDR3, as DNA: TGTGCCAGCTCGGGACAGGTTAGCTACGAGCAGTACTTC. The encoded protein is CASSGQVSYEQYF. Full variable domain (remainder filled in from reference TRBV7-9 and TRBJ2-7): DTGVSQNPRHKITKRGQNVTFRCDPISEHNRLYWYRQTLGQGPEFLTYFQNEAQLEKSRLLSDRFSAERPKGSFSTLEIQRTEQGDSAMYLCASSGQVSYEQYFGPGTRLTVT.